The entry that follows covers one T cell receptor (beta chain) sequence. The TCR beta library used iRepertoire HTBI primers with Arm-PCR amplification of CDR3. MiXCR was run by TCRdb on the multiplex PCR reads, yielding one entry per CDR3 protein. The sample consists of about 440,000 distinct CDR3 sequences, about 17% of them appearing once. Stated time point: newly diagnosed GD, antithyroid drugs for less than 3 months. TCR sequences were obtained from RNA taken from PBMCs. The data originate from a study of regulatory T cells in long-lasting Graves disease. The CDR3 length is 16 residues. Germline V lookup: CDR1 SGHVS, CDR2 FQNEAQ. Between the trimmed V and J ends, which lost 0 bases and 6 bases, there was a span of 15 bases. The same sample was also studied in work on T cells in Graves' hyperthyroidism and ophthalmopathy. From that second work: Primed by the HTBI set, a first-round RT-PCR was run on the TCR CDR3.

Sequences were derived from peripheral blood mononuclear cells (PBMCs), sampled at new diagnosis, from a patient treated with antithyroid drugs. This receptor was identified in a woman in her thirties with Graves disease. The chain is built from TRBV7-8 and TRBJ2-1, with D perhaps matching TRBD1 or TRBD2 (7 bases each). This CDR3 reads CASSLASTGRGNEQFF. CDR3 in DNA: TGTGCCAGCAGCTTAGCGTCGACAGGGAGGGGCAATGAGCAGTTCTTC.